This T cell receptor (beta chain) was retrieved from a study of blood T cells in healthy people across ages. Trimming stripped 6 bases from V and 0 bases from J, with 18 bases between. Germline CDR1 SEHNR, CDR2 FQNEAQ (reference sequence). The CDR3 extends over 18 amino acids. General observations from the study: Age advanced and TCR beta diversity per million T cells fell, roughly linearly.

Primed by a sample-barcoded 5' primer and a J-beta primer mix, a second PCR proceeded for 7 to 11 cycles. Per-sample output comprised a minimum of 2.5 million paired-end reads containing CDR3. TCRdb re-called the 5' RACE reads with MiXCR, one entry per CDR3 protein. The sample yields around 1,900,000 distinct CDR3 sequences, about two fifths seen once. Donor samples were obtained from healthy Caucasian individuals from Russia, aged 6 to 90. The draw of peripheral blood yielded ten milliliters from each donor. A word on this clonotype: Its target is unknown.

Sequencing input: blood. The chain uses TRBV7-9 and TRBJ2-6, with D unresolved. The source of this sequence is a human donor in good health. CDR3 loop: CASRPLLGGDSGANVLTF. CDR3 DNA: TGTGCCAGCAGACCCCTCTTGGGCGGCGACTCTGGGGCCAACGTCCTGACTTTC.